This note documents a single TCR beta chain sequence. Its target antigen remains unknown. Base qualities are missing; no much larger clone stands one base away. Trimming leaves V shorter by 3 bases and J shorter by 4 bases, with the junction holding 11 bases beyond the gene matches. Measured from the cysteine to the phenylalanine, the CDR3 is 18 residues long. The read is trimmed to its CDR3 DNA, 54 bases read in frame from base 1. CDR1 and CDR2 were assigned from the germline V gene as KGHSH and LQKENI. The source of the sample is a study of coeliac disease (dated by TCRdb to 2021 to 2024). Regarding the research as a whole: Each coeliac patient was placed into one of three groups: newly diagnosed active disease, refractory coeliac disease type I, or disease controlled by a gluten-free diet. Next-generation sequencing of rearranged TRB and TRG CDR3 regions was applied to small intestinal lymphocyte fractions from coeliac and non-coeliac patients. A total of about 30 patients were included in the full study, of whom some 22 had serologically confirmed coeliac disease and 8 were controls with non-small intestinal disorders. TRB sequencing was successfully performed on samples from around 29 subjects, among which some 25 paired bulk unsorted intraepithelial and lamina propria cell samples were included. The aim was to characterise TR repertoires of small intestinal T cells in active, refractory type I and gluten-free-diet-treated coeliac disease. Because high-resolution HLA typing was not available, biased TRBV7-2 usage was queried as a proof of principle.

What the study reported, not specific to this receptor: TRB repertoires were found to be largely private, with most amino acid sequences unique to one sample, and no significant difference in V-gene usage was found between disease groups. Compared with controls, active coeliac intraepithelial and lamina propria samples had TRB and TRG repertoires of lower clonality, which suggests that diverse T cells were recruited. Published gliadin-specific TRB sequences appeared in about 50% of the 18 coeliac lamina propria samples but only 1 of 6 controls. The authors considered the approach unsuitable for unbiased detection of gliadin-specific T cells, which are scarce and rarely shared between patients. Separating intraepithelial cells from lamina propria cells did not give high-purity fractions, so cross-contamination between the two compartments may have occurred.

The library came from the immunoSEQ multiplex PCR assay. In a multiplexed PCR, the TR loci were amplified; reverse primers were designed against J gene segments, whereas forward primers were designed against V gene segments. Amplified CDR3 regions were sequenced on the Illumina HiSeq System. The original pipeline was this. A nearest-neighbour algorithm merged closely related reads to remove PCR and sequencing errors and collapse data into unique sequences. Repertoires were summarised in terms of clonality and T cell density, with T cell density defined as TR molecules per amount of genomic DNA input. Public TRs were defined as CDR3 amino acid sequences in at least 80% of unsorted samples, then tested for differential abundance between coeliac and control samples. Each lamina propria sample was queried against a list of more than 200 published gliadin-specific TRB sequences. Disease-group differences in clonality and density were tested with Kruskal-Wallis tests followed by Dunn post-tests. TCRdb took this table from immuneACCESS and kept in-frame rearrangements with V and J called. Such tables lack part of the clones; where checked against another copy, unresolved V genes explain under half of the gap, and the rest is unexplained. V and J calls and clone size are copied from that table; D and trimming were computed from the DNA. Present in this sample are around 6,500 clones, about 71% of which were seen just once. The top ten clones comprise approximately 6.7% of the sample.

Cells were frozen in aliquots of a few hundred thousand in DMSO/FBS in liquid nitrogen, and a single aliquot from each fraction was used for sequencing. Every one of the 30 study patients had an endoscopy and a small intestinal biopsy. Once intraepithelial cells had been isolated, the leftover biopsy tissue was digested with collagenase to release lamina propria cells. Genomic DNA was extracted from frozen unsorted cell fractions with the Qiagen DNeasy blood extraction kit. The source material was lamina propria lymphocytes from the gut. According to the study, the label for this sample's cell subset or site signals: lamina propria cell (LPC) fraction of small intestinal biopsy. Rearrangement joined TRBV18 to TRBJ2-1, with 11 bases matching TRBD2. This sequence was found in a man aged 45 to 65 with active celiac disease. In nucleotide form, the sequence is TGTGCCAGCTCACCGCCTCCCCTTGTAGCGGGGGGGTACAATGAGCAGTTCTTC. Translation gives CASSPPPLVAGGYNEQFF.